Below are 24 T cell receptor beta chains sequenced from a single sample in a study of blood T cell repertoires in COVID-19 (dated by TCRdb to the early 2020s). Library construction relied on the immunoSEQ multiplex PCR assay. TCRdb retrieved this table from immuneACCESS and kept in-frame rearrangements only. Not all clones are present; in checked studies, unresolved V genes account for under half, and no reason is known for the remainder. The sample table lists 250,000 to 300,000 clones, 70% to 90% of them with a count of one. The ten largest clones represent approximately 2% of the sample. Sequencing input: PBMCs or T cells enriched from blood (not recorded which). These receptors all come from a woman aged 55-75 years in a cohort exposed to, infected with or recovered from COVID-19 (not recorded which).

The V call is TRBV25-1, the J call TRBJ2-7; 7 nucleotides agree with TRBD1. From germline, CDR1 is MGHDK and CDR2 SYGVNS. The CDR3 covers 13 residues. The V gene end was trimmed by 7 bases and the J gene end by 5 bases; junction bases not matched to a gene: 8. The CDR3 sequence is CASTRDSIHEQYF. The DNA of the CDR3 is TGTGCCAGCACCCGGGACAGTATCCACGAGCAGTACTTC.

The CDR3 loop reads CASSADRVAAFF. The CDR3 nucleotides are TGTGCCAGCTCAGCGGACAGGGTGGCAGCTTTCTTT. The chain joins TRBV18 to TRBJ1-1, with 8 bases matching TRBD1. The CDR3 spans 12 residues. Trimming took 5 bases from V and 10 from J; bases not matched to a gene: 6. Germline CDR1 reads KGHSH; CDR2 reads LQKENI.

The chain links TRBV28 to TRBJ2-7, with a weak D call TRBD2 (5 bases). Germline assignment: CDR1 MDHEN and CDR2 SYDVKM. Trimming cost V 5 bases and J 6 bases, with 23 bases left between them. The length of the CDR3 is 16 residues. CDR3 bases: TGTGCCAGCAGTGACACCGGGAATCAGGAACCCCTCGAGCAGTACTTC. It yields the protein CASSDTGNQEPLEQYF.

The chain has TRBV6-2 or TRBV6-3 and TRBJ1-2; the D is unclear. The CDR3 is made up of 12 amino acids. Germline V CDR1 and CDR2: MNHEY, SVGEGT. The ends were cut back, 5 bases at V and 4 bases at J, with 8 bases in the middle. CDR3 residues: CASSEGPYGYTF. CDR3 bases: TGTGCCAGCAGTGAGGGCCCCTATGGCTACACCTTC.

This sequence joins TRBV5-1 and TRBJ1-6, with TRBD1 identical over 10 bases. Germline V CDR1 and CDR2: SGHRS, YFSETQ. The junction had 7 bases not matched to a gene; V was cut back by 4 bases and J by 9 bases. The CDR3 extends over 15 amino acids. CDR3 amino acids: CASSRRQGAVSPLHF. CDR3 bases: TGCGCCAGCAGCAGGAGACAGGGGGCTGTTTCACCCCTCCACTTT. The variable domain in full, with the rest retrieved from reference TRBV5-1 and TRBJ1-6, is KAGVTQTPRYLIKTRGQQVTLSCSPISGHRSVSWYQQTPGQGLQFLFEYFSETQRNKGNFPGRFSGRQFSNSRSEMNVSTLELGDSALYLCASSRRQGAVSPLHFGNGTRLTVT.

CDR3: CASVRGAMGTQYF. The DNA of the CDR3 is TGTGCCAGCGTGCGGGGGGCAATGGGGACCCAGTACTTC. The chain recombines TRBV11-2 with TRBJ2-5; 8 bases line up with TRBD2. The junction had 9 bases not matched to a gene; V was cut back by 8 bases and J by 7 bases. Per the germline V gene, CDR1 is SGHAT and CDR2 is FQNNGV. The CDR3 is 13 amino acids.

The chain combines TRBV2 with TRBJ2-5, with TRBD2 matching 9 bases. CDR1 is SNHLY, CDR2 FYNNEI, per germline. The V and J ends lost 3 bases and 4 bases, in that order; junction bases with no gene match: 6. The CDR3 length is 15 residues. This chain's CDR3 is CASSERRGGPETQYF. The CDR3 nucleotides read TGTGCCAGCAGTGAGAGGCGGGGGGGTCCAGAGACCCAGTACTTC.

The V and J genes are TRBV28 and TRBJ1-4; no definite D call. Deletions cut 3 bases from V and 4 bases from J, with 6 bases between. This CDR3 spans 13 amino acids. Per germline, CDR1 MDHEN and CDR2 SYDVKM. The CDR3 reads CASSFSLNEKLFF. In DNA form, the CDR3 reads TGTGCCAGCAGTTTCTCTCTTAATGAAAAACTGTTTTTT.

This chain connects TRBV5-4 to TRBJ2-7, with 8 bases aligning to TRBD2. CDR3 length: 18 amino acids. V was clipped by 1 base and J by 0 bases; unmatched bases: 12. Germline loops: CDR1 SGHNT, CDR2 YYREEE (reference sequence). The CDR3 DNA reads TGTGCCAGCAGCTTGAGACGTGTGGGACTAGTGAGCTCCTACGAGCAGTACTTC. It specifies CASSLRRVGLVSSYEQYF.

This clone occurred once. The V gene is TRBV6-5, the J gene TRBJ1-1, with 10 positions matching TRBD1. The CDR3 is 14 residues long. V was clipped by 7 bases and J by 7 bases; unmatched bases: 9. CDR1 and CDR2 from the germline V gene are MNHEY and SVGAGI. CDR3 loop: CASTRDRGAVEAFF. In DNA form, the CDR3 reads TGTGCCAGCACTCGGGACAGGGGCGCCGTTGAAGCTTTCTTT.

This clone was seen only once. V is TRBV7-9 and J is TRBJ2-7, with 7 bases that match TRBD2. The CDR3 totals 18 residues. Germline lookup yields CDR1 SEHNR and CDR2 FQNEAQ (reference sequence). The ends lost 1 base at V and 2 bases at J; junction bases unmatched: 14. For the CDR3, the DNA is TGTGCCAGCAGCTTAGTGCGGGCTAGCGGCGACGAGACCTACGAGCAGTACTTC. Translating gives CASSLVRASGDETYEQYF.

CDR3 nucleotide sequence: TGTGCCAGCAGCTTAAAAAGCGGGATCTCCTACGAGCAGTACTTC. This encodes CASSLKSGISYEQYF. The genes are TRBV7-3 and TRBJ2-7; the match to TRBD2 covers 7 bases. The V segment lost 1 base and the J segment 0 bases; nucleotides outside the gene matches: 3. CDR3 size: 15 residues. Germline V gene sequence: CDR1 SGHTA, CDR2 FQGTGA. The entire variable domain, with the rest obtained from reference TRBV7-3 and TRBJ2-7, is as follows: GAGVSQTPSNKVTEKGKYVELRCDPISGHTALYWYRQSLGQGPEFLIYFQGTGAADDSGLPNDRFFAVRPEGSVSTLKIQRTERGDSAVYLCASSLKSGISYEQYFGPGTRLTVT.

V is TRBV11-2 and J is TRBJ1-1, with TRBD1 as a possible D gene (6 bases). In germline, CDR1 is SGHAT, CDR2 FQNNGV. The CDR3 contains 14 residues. Between the trimmed V and J ends, which lost 1 base and 6 bases, there was a span of 12 bases. The CDR3 reads CASSLARGGAEAFF. CDR3 bases: TGTGCCAGCAGCTTAGCCAGGGGTGGGGCTGAAGCTTTCTTT. The full variable domain, completed using reference TRBV11-2 and TRBJ1-1, is EAGVAQSPRYKIIEKRQSVAFWCNPISGHATLYWYQQILGQGPKLLIQFQNNGVVDDSQLPKDRFSAERLKGVDSTLKIQPAKLEDSAVYLCASSLARGGAEAFFGQGTRLTVV.

The chain uses TRBV7-3 and TRBJ1-3; the D is unclear. CDR3 length: 14 amino acids. V was trimmed by 5 bases and J by 2 bases, leaving 10 bases between them. CDR1 and CDR2 from the germline V gene are SGHTA and FQGTGA. Written as DNA, the CDR3 is TGTGCCAGCAGCCAAACCGGGACTGGAAACACCATATATTTT. Encoded protein: CASSQTGTGNTIYF.

J is TRBJ1-5 and V is TRBV15, with a weak D call TRBD1 (6 bases). Germline loops: CDR1 LNHNV, CDR2 YYDKDF (reference sequence). V was trimmed by 4 bases and J by 2 bases, leaving 9 bases between them. CDR3 length equals 14 residues. The chain's CDR3 is CATSINRGNQPQHF. In DNA, the CDR3 is TGTGCCACCAGCATCAACAGGGGCAATCAGCCCCAGCATTTT.

This chain uses TRBV7-2 with TRBJ1-1; D is undetermined. V lost 8 bases to trimming and J lost 11 bases, with 18 bases between them. The length of the CDR3 is 12 residues. The germline V gene encodes CDR1 SGHTA and CDR2 FQGNSA. In nucleotides, the CDR3 is TGTGCCAGCTCCTCCGACGGAATGCGGGCTTTCTTT. This sequence encodes CASSSDGMRAFF. Full variable domain (outside the CDR3, taken from reference TRBV7-2 and TRBJ1-1): GAGVSQSPSNKVTEKGKDVELRCDPISGHTALYWYRQSLGQGLEFLIYFQGNSAPDKSGLPSDRFSAERTGGSVSTLTIQRTQQEDSAVYLCASSSDGMRAFFGQGTRLTVV.

This clone was seen only once. V usage is TRBV7-8 and J usage is TRBJ1-4; D remains ambiguous. V lost 5 bases to trimming and J lost 5 bases, with 12 bases between them. Germline lookup yields CDR1 SGHVS and CDR2 FQNEAQ. The CDR3 is 14 amino acids. Here the CDR3 reads CASSLGSLNEKLFF. CDR3 nucleotides: TGTGCCAGCAGCCTCGGGAGCCTAAATGAAAAACTGTTTTTT.

The J gene is TRBJ2-1, the V gene TRBV2, with TRBD1 as a possible D gene (6 bases). Germline loops: CDR1 SNHLY, CDR2 FYNNEI. The ends were cut back, 7 bases at V and 5 bases at J, with 12 bases in the middle. This CDR3 spans 13 amino acids. This CDR3 reads CASNRQGNNEQFF. CDR3 bases: TGTGCCAGCAATCGCCAGGGGAACAATGAGCAGTTCTTC.

The rearrangement links TRBV28 to TRBJ1-2, with TRBD1 matching over 9 bases. J was trimmed by 2 bases and V by 3 bases; bases with no gene match: 4. This CDR3 is built from 15 residues. Germline V gene lookup returns CDR1 MDHEN and CDR2 SYDVKM. CDR3 coding DNA: TGTGCCAGCAGTTTGTCCGGGACAGGGAACTATGGCTACACCTTC. It yields the protein CASSLSGTGNYGYTF.

The chain combines TRBV30 with TRBJ1-6, with TRBD1 as a possible D gene (5 bases). The CDR3 runs to 15 residues. V was cut by 1 base and J by 7 bases, with 14 bases left in between. In germline, CDR1 is GTSNPN, CDR2 SVGIG (reference sequence). CDR3 DNA: TGTGCCTGGAGTGCGGGGGTCAACGGGAATTCACCCCTCCACTTT. Its protein product is CAWSAGVNGNSPLHF.

V and J are TRBV15 and TRBJ1-2; D gene ambiguous. Germline lookup yields CDR1 LNHNV and CDR2 YYDKDF (reference sequence). Between the trimmed V and J ends, which lost 0 bases and 4 bases, there was a span of 9 bases. The length of the CDR3 is 14 residues. The CDR3: CATSRDLVSYGYTF. The CDR3 DNA follows: TGTGCCACCAGCAGAGATCTGGTCAGCTATGGCTACACCTTC.

This sequence joins TRBV7-2 and TRBJ1-1; no definite D call. The CDR3 runs 15 residues. CDR1 is SGHTA and CDR2 is FQGNSA in the germline V gene. Trimming removed 4 bases from V and 1 base from J, with 13 bases in between. The CDR3 DNA sequence: TGTGCCAGCAGCTCCGGCAGGATCCCGAACACTGAAGCTTTCTTT. It translates to CASSSGRIPNTEAFF. Complete variable domain (other parts from reference TRBV7-2 and TRBJ1-1): GAGVSQSPSNKVTEKGKDVELRCDPISGHTALYWYRQSLGQGLEFLIYFQGNSAPDKSGLPSDRFSAERTGGSVSTLTIQRTQQEDSAVYLCASSSGRIPNTEAFFGQGTRLTVV.

This sequence joins TRBV5-4 and TRBJ1-3; 9 bases map to TRBD1. Germline V gives CDR1 SGHNT, CDR2 YYREEE (reference sequence). The CDR3 has 15 amino acids. With V trimmed by 2 bases and J by 4 bases, 4 bases remained unmatched. The CDR3 loop reads CASSFSGTGGNTIYF. Written as DNA, the CDR3 is TGTGCCAGCAGCTTTTCCGGGACAGGGGGAAACACCATATATTTT.

CDR3 in amino acids: CASSAEASNEKLFF. CDR3 DNA: TGTGCCAGCAGTGCGGAGGCCTCTAATGAAAAACTGTTTTTT. This chain joins TRBV2 and TRBJ1-4, with D unresolved. The CDR3 is 14 residues long. V lost 4 bases and J lost 3, with 9 bases in between. Germline CDR1 SNHLY, CDR2 FYNNEI.